The rows below give T cell receptor beta chains drawn from one sample of a study of cytomegalovirus exposure and HLA in healthy donors. The repertoire was sequenced with immunoSEQ multiplex PCR; TCRdb's copy has only in-frame clones and lacks some. The data hold some 170,000 clones, with over 70% observed a single time. Sequencing used PBMCs. All receptors derive from a young man in good health and CMV-seronegative. Each CDR3 is given with its conserved first and last residue. The D gene is left open where the match is weak. Not every row has a clone size; where given, it reads once, few, many or a size class.

d_call: .
v_call: TRBV7-2
clone_size: .
j_call: TRBJ1-6
cdr3_nt: TGTGCCAGCAGGATTTCGCAGGGCTCCTATAATTCACCCCTCCACTTT
cdr3_aa: CASRISQGSYNSPLHF

d_call: TRBD2
v_call: TRBV30
clone_size: .
j_call: TRBJ2-3
cdr3_nt: TGTGCCTGGAGTACAACTAGCGGGAGGGCCACAGATACGCAGTATTTT
cdr3_aa: CAWSTTSGRATDTQYF

d_call: TRBD1
v_call: TRBV29-1
clone_size: .
j_call: TRBJ2-3
cdr3_nt: TGCAGCGCAAATACAGGGGGCACAGATACGCAGTATTTT
cdr3_aa: CSANTGGTDTQYF

d_call: .
v_call: TRBV15
clone_size: .
j_call: TRBJ1-3
cdr3_nt: TGTGCCACCAGCAGAGATTCCGATAGCTCTGGAAACACCATATATTTT
cdr3_aa: CATSRDSDSSGNTIYF

d_call: .
v_call: TRBV7-6
clone_size: once
j_call: TRBJ2-7
cdr3_nt: TGTGCCAGCAGCTTATTAGAACTAGTATACGAGCAGTACTTC
cdr3_aa: CASSLLELVYEQYF

d_call: .
v_call: TRBV25-1
clone_size: .
j_call: TRBJ1-2
cdr3_nt: TGTGCCAGCAGTGACCACCCGCACAGGGATATAAGGAACTATGGCTACACCTTC
cdr3_aa: CASSDHPHRDIRNYGYTF

d_call: TRBD2
v_call: TRBV9
clone_size: .
j_call: TRBJ2-1
cdr3_nt: TGTGCCAGCAGCGGGGGGGGAGCCAATGAGCAGTTCTTC
cdr3_aa: CASSGGGANEQFF

d_call: .
v_call: TRBV27
clone_size: few
j_call: TRBJ1-4
cdr3_nt: TGTGCCAGCAGTTCCCGCTGGGCTGCAACTAATGAAAAACTGTTTTTT
cdr3_aa: CASSSRWAATNEKLFF

d_call: .
v_call: TRBV27
clone_size: .
j_call: TRBJ2-3
cdr3_nt: TGTGCCAGCAGTCCAGGGGGAGCGGGAGTAGTTGATACGCAGTATTTT
cdr3_aa: CASSPGGAGVVDTQYF

d_call: TRBD1
v_call: TRBV28
clone_size: .
j_call: TRBJ1-5
cdr3_nt: TGTGCCAGCAGCTACACGACAGGGGAAGTTAGTCAGCCCCAGCATTTT
cdr3_aa: CASSYTTGEVSQPQHF

d_call: .
v_call: TRBV7-6
clone_size: .
j_call: TRBJ1-3
cdr3_nt: TGTGCCAGCAGTCAGAGAAACACCATATATTTT
cdr3_aa: CASSQRNTIYF

d_call: .
v_call: TRBV6-5
clone_size: .
j_call: TRBJ1-1
cdr3_nt: TGTGCCAGCAGTTTTTGGGAGGGCTTGAACACTGAAGCTTTCTTT
cdr3_aa: CASSFWEGLNTEAFF

d_call: .
v_call: TRBV20-1
clone_size: .
j_call: TRBJ1-5
cdr3_nt: TGCAGTCTCGGGGGGGGCCAGCCCCAGCATTTT
cdr3_aa: CSLGGGQPQHF

d_call: .
v_call: TRBV30
clone_size: .
j_call: TRBJ2-3
cdr3_nt: TGTGCCTGGGGGGAGGGGGGGCTTGATACGCAGTATTTT
cdr3_aa: CAWGEGGLDTQYF

d_call: TRBD2
v_call: TRBV10-1
clone_size: once
j_call: TRBJ2-3
cdr3_nt: TGCGCCAGCAGTGAGATAGCGGGTGTACCCCCTGGCACGCAGTATTTT
cdr3_aa: CASSEIAGVPPGTQYF

d_call: .
v_call: TRBV2
clone_size: .
j_call: TRBJ1-4
cdr3_nt: TGTGCCAGCAGTGAAAACCTGGCCTATGAAAAACTGTTTTTT
cdr3_aa: CASSENLAYEKLFF

d_call: .
v_call: TRBV30
clone_size: .
j_call: TRBJ1-2
cdr3_nt: TGTGCCTGGGGCCGGGGTCTTCAACCACCCTATGGCTACACCTTC
cdr3_aa: CAWGRGLQPPYGYTF

d_call: TRBD1
v_call: TRBV7-9
clone_size: .
j_call: TRBJ2-7
cdr3_nt: TGTGCCAGCAGCTCCGGGACAGACATTGGGGCCGCCTACGAGCAGTACTTC
cdr3_aa: CASSSGTDIGAAYEQYF

d_call: .
v_call: TRBV11-3
clone_size: .
j_call: TRBJ2-2
cdr3_nt: TGTGCCAGCAGCTTAACAGCCACCGGGGAGCTGTTTTTT
cdr3_aa: CASSLTATGELFF

d_call: TRBD1
v_call: TRBV7-8
clone_size: .
j_call: TRBJ2-2
cdr3_nt: TGTGCCAGCAGCTTAGGACTCTTCAGGGGGAAAGGGGAGCTGTTTTTT
cdr3_aa: CASSLGLFRGKGELFF

d_call: TRBD2
v_call: TRBV30
clone_size: once
j_call: TRBJ2-1
cdr3_nt: TGTGCCTGGAGTGTACGTGGCGGGAGGGCAGATTACAATGAGCAGTTCTTC
cdr3_aa: CAWSVRGGRADYNEQFF

d_call: TRBD1
v_call: TRBV30
clone_size: .
j_call: TRBJ1-6
cdr3_nt: TGTGCCTGGAGTGTGGGGGGACAGAGCTCCTATAATTCACCCCTCCACTTT
cdr3_aa: CAWSVGGQSSYNSPLHF

d_call: .
v_call: TRBV7-8
clone_size: .
j_call: TRBJ2-1
cdr3_nt: TGTGCCAGCAGCCAGGGACTTCGGGTGGGGGATGAGCAGTTCTTC
cdr3_aa: CASSQGLRVGDEQFF

d_call: .
v_call: TRBV6-5
clone_size: .
j_call: TRBJ2-1
cdr3_nt: TGTGCCAGCATGCCCCCGACGGGATACAATGAGCAGTTCTTC
cdr3_aa: CASMPPTGYNEQFF

d_call: .
v_call: TRBV28
clone_size: .
j_call: TRBJ2-7
cdr3_nt: TGTGCCAGCATCTCCCCCAGGTCCTCCTACGAGCAGTACTTC
cdr3_aa: CASISPRSSYEQYF

d_call: TRBD2
v_call: TRBV4-1
clone_size: .
j_call: TRBJ2-1
cdr3_nt: TGCGCCAGCAGCCAGGAGGGACTAGCGGGGGCTCAGCAGTTCTTC
cdr3_aa: CASSQEGLAGAQQFF

d_call: .
v_call: TRBV6-1
clone_size: .
j_call: TRBJ2-7
cdr3_nt: TGTGCCAGCAGTGAGAGCGGCAGCCGCTCCTACGAGCAGTACTTC
cdr3_aa: CASSESGSRSYEQYF

d_call: .
v_call: TRBV5-5
clone_size: .
j_call: TRBJ1-5
cdr3_nt: TGTGCCAGCAGCTTAGCTCGGAGCAATCAGCCCCAGCATTTT
cdr3_aa: CASSLARSNQPQHF

d_call: TRBD2
v_call: TRBV7-8
clone_size: .
j_call: TRBJ2-7
cdr3_nt: TGTGCCAGCAGCCGAGCAAGCGGGAGGGCAGACGAGCAGTACTTC
cdr3_aa: CASSRASGRADEQYF

d_call: TRBD2
v_call: TRBV7-9
clone_size: .
j_call: TRBJ2-7
cdr3_nt: TGTGCCAGCAGCCTGACTAGCGGGAACTACGAGCAGTACTTC
cdr3_aa: CASSLTSGNYEQYF

d_call: TRBD1
v_call: TRBV7-2
clone_size: .
j_call: TRBJ1-1
cdr3_nt: TGTGCCAGCAGCCCCGACAGGGGTAGGGACACTGAAGCTTTCTTT
cdr3_aa: CASSPDRGRDTEAFF

d_call: .
v_call: TRBV5-4
clone_size: once
j_call: TRBJ2-2
cdr3_nt: TGTGCCAGCAGCGGCTATCCAGTTATCTCCAGGCGCACCGGGGAGCTGTTTTTT
cdr3_aa: CASSGYPVISRRTGELFF

d_call: .
v_call: TRBV5-4
clone_size: .
j_call: TRBJ2-1
cdr3_nt: TGTGCCAGCAGGCTAGGTGGGGGCCGCTCCTACAATGAGCAGTTCTTC
cdr3_aa: CASRLGGGRSYNEQFF

d_call: .
v_call: TRBV6-5
clone_size: few
j_call: TRBJ1-2
cdr3_nt: TGTGCCAGCAGTTCGAGTCGACCAGAGAAGGGGTATGGCTACACCTTC
cdr3_aa: CASSSSRPEKGYGYTF

d_call: .
v_call: TRBV4-1
clone_size: .
j_call: TRBJ1-4
cdr3_nt: TGCGCCAGCAGCCAGACAGGTTTTAATGAAAAACTGTTTTTT
cdr3_aa: CASSQTGFNEKLFF

d_call: .
v_call: TRBV7-9
clone_size: .
j_call: TRBJ1-2
cdr3_nt: TGTTCCAGCAGCTTAGCAGGACAGAAACGCGGCGGCTACACCTTC
cdr3_aa: CSSSLAGQKRGGYTF

d_call: TRBD2
v_call: TRBV30
clone_size: .
j_call: TRBJ2-7
cdr3_nt: TGTGCCTGGAGTAGGGGACTAGCGGGAACAATTGCCTACGAGCAGTACTTC
cdr3_aa: CAWSRGLAGTIAYEQYF

d_call: TRBD2
v_call: TRBV6-1
clone_size: .
j_call: TRBJ2-7
cdr3_nt: TGTGCCAGCAGTGCGACTAGCGGGAGGGTGTACGAGCAGTACTTC
cdr3_aa: CASSATSGRVYEQYF

d_call: .
v_call: TRBV19
clone_size: .
j_call: TRBJ2-7
cdr3_nt: TGTGCCATCATGGCCGCTCCGCACTCCTACGAGCAGTACTTC
cdr3_aa: CAIMAAPHSYEQYF

d_call: TRBD2
v_call: TRBV11-2
clone_size: .
j_call: TRBJ2-5
cdr3_nt: TGTGCCAGCAGGGGCGGGAGAGAGACCCAGTACTTC
cdr3_aa: CASRGGRETQYF

d_call: .
v_call: TRBV5-1
clone_size: .
j_call: TRBJ1-1
cdr3_nt: TGCGCCAGCAGCCTACAGGCGAACACTGAAGCTTTCTTT
cdr3_aa: CASSLQANTEAFF

d_call: .
v_call: TRBV6-6
clone_size: .
j_call: TRBJ1-2
cdr3_nt: TGTGCCAGCAGTTACGGGAGGGGCTACACCTTC
cdr3_aa: CASSYGRGYTF

d_call: TRBD1
v_call: TRBV5-1
clone_size: .
j_call: TRBJ2-1
cdr3_nt: TGCGCCAGTACAGGGGGCCACAACAATGAGCAGTTCTTC
cdr3_aa: CASTGGHNNEQFF

d_call: TRBD2
v_call: TRBV19
clone_size: few
j_call: TRBJ2-4
cdr3_nt: TGTGCCAGTAGTCCGGCCCTGGGGGGGAACATTCAGTACTTC
cdr3_aa: CASSPALGGNIQYF

d_call: TRBD1
v_call: TRBV6-1
clone_size: .
j_call: TRBJ1-4
cdr3_nt: TGTGCCAGCACCCCGGGACAGGGGGTGGAAAAACTGTTTTTT
cdr3_aa: CASTPGQGVEKLFF

d_call: TRBD1
v_call: TRBV7-9
clone_size: .
j_call: TRBJ2-5
cdr3_nt: TGTGCCAGCAGCCCCGATCCACAGGGGGCGGGAGAGACCCAGTACTTC
cdr3_aa: CASSPDPQGAGETQYF

d_call: TRBD1
v_call: TRBV7-8
clone_size: .
j_call: TRBJ1-4
cdr3_nt: TGTGCCAGCAGCTTAGCAAGAGGGGGCGTTAATGAAAAACTGTTTTTT
cdr3_aa: CASSLARGGVNEKLFF

d_call: .
v_call: TRBV7-6
clone_size: .
j_call: TRBJ1-5
cdr3_nt: TGTGCCAGCAGCTTAGAATCAGGGGCAGATCAGCCCCAGCATTTT
cdr3_aa: CASSLESGADQPQHF

d_call: .
v_call: TRBV30
clone_size: .
j_call: TRBJ1-6
cdr3_nt: TGTGCCTGGAAACAGTCTAATTCACCCCTCCACTTT
cdr3_aa: CAWKQSNSPLHF

d_call: TRBD2
v_call: TRBV28
clone_size: .
j_call: TRBJ2-2
cdr3_nt: TGTGCCAGCAGTTTAGAAGCGGGAGGTACGGGGGAGCTGTTTTTT
cdr3_aa: CASSLEAGGTGELFF

d_call: TRBD2
v_call: TRBV15
clone_size: .
j_call: TRBJ2-1
cdr3_nt: TGTGCCACTAGCGGGGGCCCGGTGGGTGAGCAGTTCTTC
cdr3_aa: CATSGGPVGEQFF

d_call: TRBD1
v_call: TRBV4-1
clone_size: .
j_call: TRBJ2-1
cdr3_nt: TGCGCCAGCAGCCCGGGACAGTCCTACAATGAGCAGTTCTTC
cdr3_aa: CASSPGQSYNEQFF